This T cell receptor (beta chain) was captured in a study of cytomegalovirus exposure and HLA in healthy donors (TCRdb year 2017). Regarding the research as a whole: In an earlier analysis of 450 to 750 of the donors, 250 to 350 Gb of sequence data and some 120 million unique TCR beta sequences from 150 million to 200 million T cells were reported. An early release covering over 500 HLA-typed donors comprised 300 to 350 gigabases of sequencing data and about 90 million unique TCR sequences. Of the roughly 400 genotyped donors, around 81% fell in the genetic ancestry cluster associated with self-reported Caucasian donors. The study was designed to test whether signatures of past pathogen exposure could be identified by cataloging public T cell receptors. Using immunosequencing, the study profiled T cell repertoires from some 670 subjects and related those repertoires to cytomegalovirus serostatus. Along with the approximately 700-subject first cohort, a separate validation cohort of over a hundred different subjects was used. To predict cytomegalovirus infection status, the study combined high-throughput TCR immunosequencing, statistical association of individual TCRs with disease status, and machine learning. To study patterns of TCR occurrence, a later analysis re-analyzed previously published TCR beta repertoires from hundreds of donors and added high-resolution HLA genotyping. The later analysis used no new phenotypic data to find candidate immune exposures, relying instead on TCR beta sequences and their occurrence across donors. An earlier analysis of several hundred of the donors used high-throughput TCR beta sequencing to judge whether each TCR beta V gene segment behaved as functional or pseudogenic. Donor age, sex, ethnicity and CMV serostatus were compiled alongside the repertoire data. Genome-wide SNP genotypes for about three fifths of the roughly 670 donors were used in a later genetic analysis, which treated that subset as a discovery cohort. All discovery cohort repertoires had been generated using a single sequencing platform. HLA typing included class I and class II loci at four-digit resolution. The number of donors typed differed by locus, with about 629-640 for A, B, C, DRB1 and DQB1, approximately 500 for DQA1, 600 to 610 for DPA1, and roughly 450 for DPB1. Roughly 5 DR-DQ haplotypes were handled as single units for association and clustering because linkage in the cohort was strong. Among about 400 genotyped donors of the cohort, an average of roughly 230,000 unique TCR beta nucleotide sequences was sequenced per donor, of which about 20% were non-productive. What the study reported, not specific to this receptor: HLA typing was unavailable for some donors at each locus, so association tests used only the typed subset. The only immune exposure information available for the cohort was CMV serostatus. When HLA alleles, especially DR and DQ, strongly co-occurred, attributing TCR associations to individual alleles was difficult. In this cohort, only TCR beta chains were sequenced, and detectable features were limited by the absence of alpha or paired-chain data. In a later analysis, several top co-occurrence clusters were reported to appear linked to parvovirus B19, influenza, CMV and Epstein-Barr virus. The authors suggested that the approach could potentially be generalized to other disease states and immunological phenotypes. Some IMGT-functional V segments, including TRBV6-2 and TRBV6-3, could not be told apart with the 87-base-pair reads, so those segments were excluded. The study listed 164 TCR beta chains as associated with cytomegalovirus. An association between a missense DCLRE1C variant and V-gene and J-gene trimming of TCR beta chains was found in a later genetic analysis and replicated in an independent cohort. Roughly uniform sequencing depth across donors was assumed in presence/absence analyses, although this assumption may not hold. The earlier analysis of almost 600 of the donors excluded around 17 rarely observed V segments, including chromosome 9 orphons, because counts were too low. In both the original and validation cohorts, the classifier was reported to diagnose cytomegalovirus status with high specificity and sensitivity. In a later analysis, HLA-associated TCR beta chains showed more clonal expansion and lower generation probabilities than non-associated chains that were equally common. Most TCR sequences were seen in very few donors, while some public TCRs were found in many individuals. Linkage disequilibrium might explain the correlated functional status among segregating V segments, but an unknown experimental factor could not be excluded. In a later analysis, the rate of TCR association differed among HLA loci, with DRB1 alleles having the most associated TCRs and HLA-C alleles having the fewest. A cluster of highly shared sequence variants was judged likely to represent a technical artifact of the sequencing pipeline. Most CMV-associated TCR beta chains appeared to be HLA-restricted in a later analysis, and the HLA associations seemed to be driven largely by CMV exposure. In vitro tests confirmed that a few of the cytomegalovirus-associated TCR beta chains recognize cytomegalovirus antigens. At a false discovery rate of 0.05, a later analysis linked some 18,000 TCR beta sequences to specific HLA alleles. Broadly in line with IMGT annotations, most TCR beta V segments showed up in productive rearrangements about 87% or about 30% of the time in an earlier analysis of several hundred of the donors. A further reported finding was that TCR beta sequences accurately predicted the HLA-A and HLA-B alleles for most subjects in the first cohort. In a later genetic analysis, fewer N-insertions in productive TCRs were reported among donors in an Asian-associated ancestry cluster than the 666-donor mean.

In total, roughly 670 healthy bone marrow donors made up the cohort. Cohort members were all nominally healthy when sampled, although unrecorded immune exposures were likely present. The donor was CMV seronegative and was included in the group of around 320 seronegative cohort members. A peripheral blood sample was provided by each donor, and peripheral blood mononuclear cells were used for TCR beta sequencing. Genomic DNA was extracted from the blood cell samples with the Qiagen DNeasy Blood Extraction Kit. The receptor library was made with the immunoSEQ multiplex PCR assay. The multiplex PCR relied on a mix of 60 forward primers for TCR Vbeta segments and 13 reverse primers for TCR Jbeta segments. Amplification of the CDR3 region of rearranged TCR beta genes was performed with a multiplex PCR assay on genomic DNA. The amplified TCR beta libraries were sequenced on the Illumina HiSeq System as 87-base-pair reads. The original pipeline was this. Across the 700 or so repertoires, a later analysis counted roughly 77 million unique TCR beta chains, approximately 10 million of which were shared by at least two donors. Raw reads were error-corrected and collapsed into unique sequences by a nearest-neighbor algorithm in which closely related sequences were merged to remove PCR and sequencing errors. To assign V, D and J gene segments, CDR3 sequences were aligned to IMGT reference sequences. For a sequence to be retained, a match of at least six nucleotides to both a V gene segment and a J gene segment was required. Rearrangements were called productive when the CDR3 lacked stop codons and stayed in frame with V and J; all others were non-productive. Following IMGT convention, CDR3 was defined as the stretch from the second conserved V-encoded cysteine to the conserved J-encoded phenylalanine. In an earlier analysis of 587 of the donors, sequences lacking an unambiguous match to a single V gene segment were excluded. In an earlier analysis of a few hundred of the donors, V segments were called functional above 56.7% productive rearrangements and were called segregating when the between-donor standard deviation exceeded 5%. A statistical classification framework was built to diagnose cytomegalovirus status from the catalog of TCR beta chain sequences. V and J gene assignment, in a later analysis, came from comparing TCR nucleotide sequences with IMGT/GENE-DB human TR gene sequences. In a later analysis, CDR3 sequences and most-parsimonious VDJ recombination scenarios were assigned using the TCRdist pipeline. A later analysis defined each TCR beta chain by its CDR3 amino acid sequence plus V-gene family, and excluded reads lacking a unique V-gene family. As a way to deal with suspected cross-contamination and a sequencing artifact, a later analysis dropped approximately 570 nucleotide sequences that were highly shared and had low generation probability. For each public chain, a later analysis derived a clonal expansion index from normalized ranks of inferred template counts within each repertoire. In a later analysis, generation probabilities were computed with a VDJ recombination model fitted to out-of-frame rearrangements, and the resulting probabilities were checked against IGoR. Hypergeometric tests were used in a later analysis to score TCR-TCR, TCR-HLA and TCR-CMV co-occurrence, with a repertoire-size bias correction applied to the TCR pairs. In a later analysis, false discovery rates were estimated by permuting HLA or CMV assignments 20 times. In a later analysis, co-occurring TCRs were grouped using DBSCAN, with TCRdist sequence similarity added in when clustering inside HLA-allele-positive subsets. Co-occurrence clustering excluded repertoires with fewer than 30,000 or more than 120,000 public chains, plus five with anomalous nucleotide sharing. TCRdb carries this immuneACCESS record with in-frame sequences only. Its versions omit some clonotypes, under half of them owing to an unresolved V gene in the studies checked, with the rest unexplained. Clone size and V and J calls were adopted from that table, with D and trimming inferred from the DNA. The sample table includes about 130,000 clones. Of the sample, approximately 2.6% is held by the ten largest clones.

On this clone itself: It has no known antigen specificity.

Per the germline V gene (reference sequence), MNHEY is the CDR1 and SMNVEV is the CDR2. The CDR3, from cysteine to phenylalanine, totals 15 residues. The sequence is cut down to CDR3 DNA, 45 bases in frame from base 1. For this chain, trimming is 5 bases at the V end and 3 bases at the J end, and the number of junction bases without a gene match is 3. The sample consisted of PBMCs. This TCR came from a man aged 25-40 years in good health and CMV-seronegative. This chain joins TRBV27 to TRBJ2-3, with 12 junctional bases fitting TRBD2. The CDR3 corresponds to CASSQTSGGTDTQYF. The DNA reads as follows: TGTGCCAGCAGTCAGACTAGCGGGGGAACAGATACGCAGTATTTT.